This TCR beta chain was sequenced for a study of cytomegalovirus exposure and HLA in healthy donors. A note on this clone: Its target is not known.

The PCR ran on 60 Vbeta and 13 Jbeta primers. Some clones are missing from TCRdb's copy, which holds only in-frame ones; the method was immunoSEQ multiplex PCR. This table lists over 50,000 clones. It was healthy bone marrow donors who served as donors. Study outcomes and limitations: The study put under 200 TCR beta chains on its list as cytomegalovirus-associated. It was reportedly the case that the classifier diagnosed cytomegalovirus status with high specificity and sensitivity. Among the most significant clusters, several appeared linked to common viral pathogens in a later analysis.

Trimming took 0 bases from V and 0 from J, leaving 8 bases between them. Looked up from germline, CDR1 is SGHRS and CDR2 is YFSETQ. CDR3 size: 15 residues. Sequencing was carried out using PBMCs. The TCR sequence derives from a man in his forties or fifties in good health and CMV-seropositive. This chain connects TRBV5-1 to TRBJ2-3; the D gene is possibly TRBD1 (5 bases). CDR3 nucleotides: TGCGCCAGCAGCTTGGTCCCAGGGAGCACAGATACGCAGTATTTT. Protein: CASSLVPGSTDTQYF.